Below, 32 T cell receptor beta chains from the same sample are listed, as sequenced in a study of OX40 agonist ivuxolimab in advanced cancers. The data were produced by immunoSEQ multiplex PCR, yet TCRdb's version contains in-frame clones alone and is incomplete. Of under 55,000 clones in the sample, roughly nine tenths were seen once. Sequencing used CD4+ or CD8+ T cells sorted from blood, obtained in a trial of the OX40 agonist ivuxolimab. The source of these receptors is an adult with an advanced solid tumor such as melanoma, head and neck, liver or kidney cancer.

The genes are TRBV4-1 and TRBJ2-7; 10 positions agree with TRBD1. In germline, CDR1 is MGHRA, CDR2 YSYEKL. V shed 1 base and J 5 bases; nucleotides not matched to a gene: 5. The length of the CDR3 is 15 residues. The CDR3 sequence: CASSQAGQGSNEQYF. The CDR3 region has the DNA TGCGCCAGCAGCCAAGCGGGACAGGGGTCCAACGAGCAGTACTTC.

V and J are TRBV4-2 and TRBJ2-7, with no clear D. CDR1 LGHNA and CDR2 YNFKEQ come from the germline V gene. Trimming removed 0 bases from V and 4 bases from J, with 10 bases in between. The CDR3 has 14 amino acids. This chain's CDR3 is CASSQDLLGYEQYF. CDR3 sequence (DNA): TGTGCCAGCAGCCAAGATCTTTTGGGATACGAGCAGTACTTC.

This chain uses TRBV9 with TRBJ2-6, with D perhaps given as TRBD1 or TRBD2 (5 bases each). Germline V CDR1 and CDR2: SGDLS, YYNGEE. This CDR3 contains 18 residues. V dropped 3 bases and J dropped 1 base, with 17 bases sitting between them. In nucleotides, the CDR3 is TGTGCCAGCAGCGAACCGGGACCTCCGTCTTCTGGGGCCAACGTCCTGACTTTC. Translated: CASSEPGPPSSGANVLTF.

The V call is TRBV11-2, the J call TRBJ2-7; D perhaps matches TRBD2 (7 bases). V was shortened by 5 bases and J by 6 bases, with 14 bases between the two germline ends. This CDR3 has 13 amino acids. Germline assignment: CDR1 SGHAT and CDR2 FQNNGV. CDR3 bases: TGTGCCAGCAGCATCGGGGGGCTAAGCGAGCAGTACTTC. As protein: CASSIGGLSEQYF. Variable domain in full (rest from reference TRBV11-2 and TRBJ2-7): EAGVAQSPRYKIIEKRQSVAFWCNPISGHATLYWYQQILGQGPKLLIQFQNNGVVDDSQLPKDRFSAERLKGVDSTLKIQPAKLEDSAVYLCASSIGGLSEQYFGPGTRLTVT.

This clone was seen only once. CDR3 DNA sequence: TGTGCCAGCAGTTTAACGGGGGTCTATGGCTACACCTTC. It is translated as CASSLTGVYGYTF. This chain links TRBV27 with TRBJ1-2, with D perhaps matching TRBD1 (5 bases). V lost 2 bases, J lost 4 bases, and 8 bases lay in between. There are 13 residues in the CDR3. CDR1 and CDR2 (germline): MNHEY, SMNVEV (reference sequence).

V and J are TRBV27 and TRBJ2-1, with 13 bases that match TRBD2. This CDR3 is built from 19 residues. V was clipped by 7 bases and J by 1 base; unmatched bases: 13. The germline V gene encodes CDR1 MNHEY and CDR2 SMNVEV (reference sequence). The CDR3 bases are TGTGCCAGCACCACGGGACTAGCGGGGATCTCCCCTTCCTACAATGAGCAGTTCTTC. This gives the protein CASTTGLAGISPSYNEQFF.

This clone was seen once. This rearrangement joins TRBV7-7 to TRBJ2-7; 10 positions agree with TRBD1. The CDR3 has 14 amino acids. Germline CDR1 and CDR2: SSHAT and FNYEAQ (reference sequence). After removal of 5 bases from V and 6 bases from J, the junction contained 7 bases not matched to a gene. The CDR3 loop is CASSAGTGVSEQYF. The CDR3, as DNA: TGTGCCAGCAGCGCCGGGACAGGGGTAAGCGAGCAGTACTTC. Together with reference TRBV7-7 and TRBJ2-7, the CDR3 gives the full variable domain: GAGVSQSPRYKVTKRGQDVTLRCDPISSHATLYWYQQALGQGPEFLTYFNYEAQPDKSGLPSDRFSAERPEGSISTLTIQRTEQRDSAMYRCASSAGTGVSEQYFGPGTRLTVT.

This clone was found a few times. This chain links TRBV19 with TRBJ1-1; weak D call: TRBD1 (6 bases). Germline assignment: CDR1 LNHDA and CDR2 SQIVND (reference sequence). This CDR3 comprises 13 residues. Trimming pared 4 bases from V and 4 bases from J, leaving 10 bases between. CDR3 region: CASSNTGTTEAFF. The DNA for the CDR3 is TGTGCCAGTAGTAACACAGGGACCACTGAAGCTTTCTTT.

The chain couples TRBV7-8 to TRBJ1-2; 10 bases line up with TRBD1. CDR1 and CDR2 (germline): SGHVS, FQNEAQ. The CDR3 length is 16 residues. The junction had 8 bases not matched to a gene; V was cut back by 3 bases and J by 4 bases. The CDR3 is CASSLSGTGEGYGYTF. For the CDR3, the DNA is TGTGCCAGCAGCTTGTCCGGGACAGGGGAGGGCTATGGCTACACCTTC. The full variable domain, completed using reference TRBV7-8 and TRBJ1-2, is GAGVSQSPRYKVAKRGQDVALRCDPISGHVSLFWYQQALGQGPEFLTYFQNEAQLDKSGLPSDRFFAERPEGSVSTLKIQRTQQEDSAVYLCASSLSGTGEGYGYTFGSGTRLTVV.

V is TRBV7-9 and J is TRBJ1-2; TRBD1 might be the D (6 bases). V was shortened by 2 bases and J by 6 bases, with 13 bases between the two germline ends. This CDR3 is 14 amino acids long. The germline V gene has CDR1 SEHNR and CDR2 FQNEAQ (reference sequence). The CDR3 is CASSLYSGADGYTF. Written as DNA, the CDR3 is TGTGCCAGCAGCTTATATTCGGGGGCTGATGGCTACACCTTC. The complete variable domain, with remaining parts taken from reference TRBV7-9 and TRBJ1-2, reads DTGVSQNPRHKITKRGQNVTFRCDPISEHNRLYWYRQTLGQGPEFLTYFQNEAQLEKSRLLSDRFSAERPKGSFSTLEIQRTEQGDSAMYLCASSLYSGADGYTFGSGTRLTVV.

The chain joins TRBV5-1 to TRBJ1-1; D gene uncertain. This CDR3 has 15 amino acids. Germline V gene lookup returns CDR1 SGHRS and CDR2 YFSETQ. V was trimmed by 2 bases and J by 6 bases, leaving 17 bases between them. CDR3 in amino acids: CASSFTSFVVSEAFF. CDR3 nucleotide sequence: TGCGCCAGCAGCTTTACGTCGTTTGTGGTATCTGAAGCTTTCTTT.

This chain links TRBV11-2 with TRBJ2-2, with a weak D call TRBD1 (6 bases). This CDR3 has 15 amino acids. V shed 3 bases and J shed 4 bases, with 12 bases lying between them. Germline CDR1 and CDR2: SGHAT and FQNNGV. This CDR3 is CASSFRGMGTGELFF. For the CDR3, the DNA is TGTGCCAGCAGCTTCAGGGGCATGGGCACCGGGGAGCTGTTTTTT.

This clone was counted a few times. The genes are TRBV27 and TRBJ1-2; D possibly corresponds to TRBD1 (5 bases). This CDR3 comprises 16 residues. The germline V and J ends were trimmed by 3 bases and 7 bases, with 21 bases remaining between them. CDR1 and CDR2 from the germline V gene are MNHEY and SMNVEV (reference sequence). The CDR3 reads CASSFGPGEGSTGYTF. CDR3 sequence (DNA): TGTGCCAGCAGTTTCGGCCCGGGGGAAGGCTCTACTGGCTACACCTTC.

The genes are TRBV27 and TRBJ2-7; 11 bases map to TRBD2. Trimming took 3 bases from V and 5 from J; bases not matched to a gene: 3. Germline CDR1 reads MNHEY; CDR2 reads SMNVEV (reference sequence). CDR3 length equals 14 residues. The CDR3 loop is CASSFLAGGDEQYF. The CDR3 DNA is TGTGCCAGCAGTTTTCTAGCGGGGGGCGACGAGCAGTACTTC.

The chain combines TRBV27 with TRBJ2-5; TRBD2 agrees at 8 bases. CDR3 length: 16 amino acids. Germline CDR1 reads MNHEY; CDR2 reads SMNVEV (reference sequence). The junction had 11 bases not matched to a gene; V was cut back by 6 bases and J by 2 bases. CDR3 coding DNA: TGTGCCAGCAGCCCCCAACTAGCGGAAATACAAGAGACCCAGTACTTC. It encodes CASSPQLAEIQETQYF.

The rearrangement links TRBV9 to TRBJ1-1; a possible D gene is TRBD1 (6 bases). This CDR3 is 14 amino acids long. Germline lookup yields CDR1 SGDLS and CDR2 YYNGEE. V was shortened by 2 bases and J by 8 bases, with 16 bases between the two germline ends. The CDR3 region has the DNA TGTGCCAGCAGCGTGGGCCGCAGGGGCCAGGAAGCTTTCTTT. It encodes CASSVGRRGQEAFF.

CDR3 bases: TGTGCCAGCTTTTACAGGGGGCCGAATGAAAAACTGTTTTTT. This sequence encodes CASFYRGPNEKLFF. This chain joins TRBV6-1 and TRBJ1-4; 9 nucleotides line up with TRBD1. The V and J ends lost 8 bases and 5 bases, in that order; junction bases with no gene match: 6. The CDR3 sequence is 14 residues long. In germline, CDR1 is MNHNS, CDR2 SASEGT.

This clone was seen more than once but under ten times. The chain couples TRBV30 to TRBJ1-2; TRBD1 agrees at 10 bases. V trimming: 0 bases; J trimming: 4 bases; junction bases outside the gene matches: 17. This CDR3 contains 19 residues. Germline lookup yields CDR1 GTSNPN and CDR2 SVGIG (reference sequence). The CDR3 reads CAWSVARGDRGVFGYGYTF. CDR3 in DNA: TGTGCCTGGAGTGTGGCGCGTGGGGACAGGGGCGTTTTCGGCTATGGCTACACCTTC.

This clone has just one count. Here the CDR3 reads CSVRGSSGGYEQYF. CDR3 DNA: TGCAGCGTAAGGGGGTCAAGCGGGGGTTACGAGCAGTACTTC. The gene calls are TRBV29-1 and TRBJ2-7, with 8 nucleotides matching TRBD2. After removal of 6 bases from V and 4 bases from J, the junction contained 11 bases not matched to a gene. CDR1 SQVTM and CDR2 ANQGSEA come from the germline V gene. The CDR3 totals 14 residues.

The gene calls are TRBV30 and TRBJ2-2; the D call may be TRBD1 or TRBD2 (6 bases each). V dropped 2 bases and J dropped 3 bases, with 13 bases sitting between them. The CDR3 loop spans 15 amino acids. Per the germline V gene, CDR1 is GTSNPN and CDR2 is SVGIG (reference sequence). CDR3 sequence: CAWSWSGGDTGELFF. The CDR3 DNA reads TGTGCCTGGAGTTGGTCCGGGGGCGACACCGGGGAGCTGTTTTTT.

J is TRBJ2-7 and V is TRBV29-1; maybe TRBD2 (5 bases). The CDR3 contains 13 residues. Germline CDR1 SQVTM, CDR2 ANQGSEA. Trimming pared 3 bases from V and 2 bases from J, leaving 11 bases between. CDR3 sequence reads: CSVDWGDAYEQYF. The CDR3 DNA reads TGCAGCGTTGATTGGGGAGACGCCTACGAGCAGTACTTC.

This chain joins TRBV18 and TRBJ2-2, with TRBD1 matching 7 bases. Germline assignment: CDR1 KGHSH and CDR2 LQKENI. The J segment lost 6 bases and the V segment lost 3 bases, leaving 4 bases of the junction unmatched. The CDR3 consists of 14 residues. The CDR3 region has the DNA TGTGCCAGCTCACCCGGACAGGTCGCCGGGGAGCTGTTTTTT. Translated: CASSPGQVAGELFF.

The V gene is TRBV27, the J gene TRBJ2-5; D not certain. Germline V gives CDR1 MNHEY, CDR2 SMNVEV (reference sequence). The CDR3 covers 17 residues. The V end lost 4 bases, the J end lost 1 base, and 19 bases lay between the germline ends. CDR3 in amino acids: CASSSRAPQVRQETQYF. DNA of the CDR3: TGTGCCAGCAGTTCACGGGCGCCCCAAGTACGCCAAGAGACCCAGTACTTC.

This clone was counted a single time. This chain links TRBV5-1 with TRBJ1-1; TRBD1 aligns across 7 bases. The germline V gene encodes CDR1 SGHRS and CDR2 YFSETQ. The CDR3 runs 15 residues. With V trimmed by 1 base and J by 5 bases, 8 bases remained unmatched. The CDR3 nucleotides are TGCGCCAGCAGCTTGTCTGAGGGGGCTAGGACTGAAGCTTTCTTT. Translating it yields CASSLSEGARTEAFF. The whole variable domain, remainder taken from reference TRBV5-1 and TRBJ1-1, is KAGVTQTPRYLIKTRGQQVTLSCSPISGHRSVSWYQQTPGQGLQFLFEYFSETQRNKGNFPGRFSGRQFSNSRSEMNVSTLELGDSALYLCASSLSEGARTEAFFGQGTRLTVV.

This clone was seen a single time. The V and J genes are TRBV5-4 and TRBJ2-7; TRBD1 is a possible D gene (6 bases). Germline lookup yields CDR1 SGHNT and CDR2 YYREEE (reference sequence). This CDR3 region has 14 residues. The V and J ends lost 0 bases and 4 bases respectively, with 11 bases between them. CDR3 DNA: TGTGCCAGCAGCTTGGGGATCCAGGGGTACGAGCAGTACTTC. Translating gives CASSLGIQGYEQYF.

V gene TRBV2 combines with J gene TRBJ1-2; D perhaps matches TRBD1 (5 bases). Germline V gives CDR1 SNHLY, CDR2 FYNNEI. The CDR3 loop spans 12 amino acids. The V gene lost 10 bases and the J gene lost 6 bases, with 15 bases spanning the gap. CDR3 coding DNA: TGTGCCACCAATGGGGGGGGAGATGGCTACACCTTC. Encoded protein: CATNGGGDGYTF.

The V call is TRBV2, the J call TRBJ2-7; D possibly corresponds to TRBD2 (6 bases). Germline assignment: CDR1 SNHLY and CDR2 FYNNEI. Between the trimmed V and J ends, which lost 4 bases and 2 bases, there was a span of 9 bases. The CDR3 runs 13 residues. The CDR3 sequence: CASSGGEAYEQYF. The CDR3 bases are TGTGCCAGCAGTGGGGGGGAAGCCTACGAGCAGTACTTC.

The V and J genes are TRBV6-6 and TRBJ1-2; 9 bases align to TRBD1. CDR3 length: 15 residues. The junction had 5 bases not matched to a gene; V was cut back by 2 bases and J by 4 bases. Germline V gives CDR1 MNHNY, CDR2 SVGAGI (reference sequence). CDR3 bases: TGTGCCAGCAGTTACAGGACAGGGGCGCCCTATGGCTACACCTTC. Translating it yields CASSYRTGAPYGYTF.

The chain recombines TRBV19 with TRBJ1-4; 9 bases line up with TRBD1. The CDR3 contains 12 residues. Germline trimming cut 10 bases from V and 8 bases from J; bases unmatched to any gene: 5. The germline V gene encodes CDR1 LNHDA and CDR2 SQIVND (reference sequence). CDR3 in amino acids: CATDRGDEKLFF. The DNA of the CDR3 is TGTGCCACGGACAGGGGAGACGAAAAACTGTTTTTT.

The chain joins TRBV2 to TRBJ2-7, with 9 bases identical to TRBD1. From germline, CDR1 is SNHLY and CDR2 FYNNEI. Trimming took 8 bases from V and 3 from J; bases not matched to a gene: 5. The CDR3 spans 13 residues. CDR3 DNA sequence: TGTGCCAGCGGCGGGACAGGGATCTACGAGCAGTACTTC. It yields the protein CASGGTGIYEQYF.

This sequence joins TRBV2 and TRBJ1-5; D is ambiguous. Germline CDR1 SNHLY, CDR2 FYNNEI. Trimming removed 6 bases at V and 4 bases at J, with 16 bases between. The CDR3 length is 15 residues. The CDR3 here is CASRAPDFKNQPQHF. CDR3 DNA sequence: TGTGCCAGCAGAGCCCCGGACTTCAAAAATCAGCCCCAGCATTTT.

Written as DNA, the CDR3 is TGTGCCAGCAGTGTCCCGGGACAGGGGAATGAGCAGTTCTTC. Its protein is CASSVPGQGNEQFF. The V and J genes are TRBV2 and TRBJ2-1, with 10 bases aligning to TRBD1. The germline CDR1 and CDR2 sequences are SNHLY and FYNNEI. CDR3 length: 14 amino acids. Trimming removed 4 bases from V and 7 bases from J; junction bases left unmatched: 4.